The T cell receptor beta chain under discussion was sequenced for a study of PD-1 blockade in classical Hodgkin lymphoma. Overall study findings and caveats: The study found that TCR diversity rose significantly by C4D1 in CD4+ but not CD8+ cells. The study found complete responders had baseline diversity similar to newly diagnosed patients. TCR diversity at baseline was reported to be reduced in newly diagnosed patients relative to healthy donors. Factors driving the repertoire differences, possibly disease activity or prior therapy, remain undefined.

Every patient relapsed after autologous stem cell transplantation, and brentuximab vedotin exposure varied. Trimming took 3 bases from V and 3 from J; bases not matched to a gene: 7. The CDR3 is 15 amino acids. Germline CDR1 SGHRS, CDR2 YFSETQ. Assay: immunoSEQ multiplex PCR; the TCRdb copy retains only in-frame clones and omits some. In the table there are approximately 59,000 clones, approximately 89% of which are singletons. A remark on this clone: Its antigen remains unidentified.

The source was peripheral blood mononuclear cells (PBMCs), collected before the second cycle of nivolumab. This clonotype was sampled from a human donor with classical Hodgkin lymphoma. This chain joins TRBV5-1 and TRBJ2-7, with 9 bases that match TRBD1. The CDR3: CASSSRDRDYYEQYF. DNA of the CDR3: TGCGCCAGCAGCTCACGGGACAGGGACTACTACGAGCAGTACTTC.